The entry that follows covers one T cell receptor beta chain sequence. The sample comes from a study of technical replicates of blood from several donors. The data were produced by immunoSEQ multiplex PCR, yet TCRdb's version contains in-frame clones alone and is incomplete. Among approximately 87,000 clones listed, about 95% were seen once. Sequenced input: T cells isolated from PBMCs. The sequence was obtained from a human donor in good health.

CDR3 nucleotides: TGTGCCAGCAGCCCGGGACTGACTTACAATGAGCAGTTCTTC. Its protein product is CASSPGLTYNEQFF. This chain connects TRBV13 to TRBJ2-1, with D possibly being TRBD2 (6 bases). CDR3 size: 14 residues. V was cut by 5 bases and J by 4 bases, with 12 bases left in between. CDR1 is PRHDT and CDR2 is FYEKMQ in the germline V gene (reference sequence). The full variable domain, completed using reference TRBV13 and TRBJ2-1, is AAGVIQSPRHLIKEKRETATLKCYPIPRHDTVYWYQQGPGQDPQFLISFYEKMQSDKGSIPDRFSAQQFSDYHSELNMSSLELGDSALYFCASSPGLTYNEQFFGPGTRLTVL.